A single sample is the source of the 17 T cell receptor beta chains below, sequenced in a study of monozygotic twins with inflammatory bowel disease. TCRdb re-called the 5' RACE reads and shows each CDR3 protein once, DNA omitted. This sample contains roughly 100,000 distinct CDR3 sequences. The source material was blood. Every receptor here comes from a human donor with ulcerative colitis or Crohn's disease, or a healthy co-twin of an affected twin (not recorded which).

This chain joins TRBV30 and TRBJ1-1; TCRdb selects TRBD1, and the lack of DNA leaves this call unchecked. Germline loops: CDR1 GTSNPN, CDR2 SVGIG (reference sequence). This CDR3 has 17 amino acids. CDR3 loop: CAWSGWDARGTNTEAFF.

The V gene is TRBV7-2, the J gene TRBJ2-7; checking the TCRdb D call of TRBD2 is not possible without DNA. The CDR3 is made up of 15 amino acids. Germline lookup yields CDR1 SGHTA and CDR2 FQGNSA. The CDR3 loop is CASSALAGRFYEQYF.

V gene TRBV20-1 combines with J gene TRBJ2-1; lacking DNA, the TRBD2 call made by TCRdb goes unchecked. Germline lookup yields CDR1 DFQATT and CDR2 SNEGSKA (reference sequence). This CDR3 has 17 residues. The CDR3 here is CSALGSGGRGSYNEQFF.

The chain couples TRBV4-3 to TRBJ2-5. CDR1 and CDR2 from the germline V gene are LGHNA and YSLEER. This CDR3 contains 13 residues. The CDR3 loop reads CASSFGFQETQYF.

The chain recombines TRBV7-2 with TRBJ1-1; TCRdb's D call, TRBD1, is unchecked because there is no DNA. Per germline, CDR1 SGHTA and CDR2 FQGNSA. This CDR3 is built from 16 residues. The CDR3 region is CASSQFPGTGNTEAFF. Based on the CDR3 plus reference TRBV7-2 and TRBJ1-1, the full variable domain is GAGVSQSPSNKVTEKGKDVELRCDPISGHTALYWYRQSLGQGLEFLIYFQGNSAPDKSGLPSDRFSAERTGGSVSTLTIQRTQQEDSAVYLCASSQFPGTGNTEAFFGQGTRLTVV.

V usage is TRBV7-9 and J usage is TRBJ2-1; TCRdb lists TRBD1, though no DNA is available to test this call. CDR1 and CDR2 from the germline V gene are SEHNR and FQNEAQ (reference sequence). The CDR3 spans 12 residues. CDR3 loop: CASSEQGHEQFF.

This chain links TRBV5-1 with TRBJ1-4. The germline V gene encodes CDR1 SGHRS and CDR2 YFSETQ. The CDR3 is made up of 15 amino acids. CDR3 amino acids: CASSLISATNEKLFF.

The chain couples TRBV18 to TRBJ2-6; TCRdb returns TRBD1, unconfirmable since there is no DNA. CDR1 is KGHSH and CDR2 is LQKENI in the germline V gene. This CDR3 spans 16 amino acids. CDR3 residues: CASSPDRVSGANVLTF.

The rearrangement links TRBV11-2 to TRBJ1-2; TCRdb's D gene call, TRBD1, goes unchecked for lack of DNA. From germline, CDR1 is SGHAT and CDR2 FQNNGV. The CDR3 is 13 residues long. CDR3 protein: CASSYRVVDGYTF.

The V and J genes are TRBV11-3 and TRBJ2-1; TCRdb indicates TRBD2, and absent DNA this call remains unverified. Germline V gene data show CDR1 as SGHNT and CDR2 as YENEEA. This CDR3 contains 18 residues. The CDR3 sequence is CASFTWGLAGGSYNEQFF. Full variable domain (rest looked up from reference TRBV11-3 and TRBJ2-1): EAGVVQSPRYKIIEKKQPVAFWCNPISGHNTLYWYLQNLGQGPELLIRYENEEAVDDSQLPKDRFSAERLKGVDSTLKIQPAELGDSAVYLCASFTWGLAGGSYNEQFFGPGTRLTVL.

The chain combines TRBV29-1 with TRBJ1-1; TCRdb's D call, TRBD1, is unchecked because there is no DNA. Germline V gene sequence: CDR1 SQVTM, CDR2 ANQGSEA. This CDR3 contains 12 residues. The CDR3 is CSVEGGRLEAFF. Full variable domain (missing parts from reference TRBV29-1 and TRBJ1-1): SAVISQKPSRDICQRGTSLTIQCQVDSQVTMMFWYRQQPGQSLTLIATANQGSEATYESGFVIDKFPISRPNLTFSTLTVSNMSPEDSSIYLCSVEGGRLEAFFGQGTRLTVV.

The genes are TRBV28 and TRBJ1-2. The CDR3 is made up of 13 amino acids. Germline CDR1 is MDHEN and CDR2 is SYDVKM. The CDR3 loop reads CASSLLSERAYTF.

The chain recombines TRBV7-8 with TRBJ1-6. The CDR3 length is 16 residues. CDR1 is SGHVS and CDR2 is FQNEAQ in the germline V gene. CDR3 sequence reads: CASSLELNIDNSPLHF. Variable domain in full (rest from reference TRBV7-8 and TRBJ1-6): GAGVSQSPRYKVAKRGQDVALRCDPISGHVSLFWYQQALGQGPEFLTYFQNEAQLDKSGLPSDRFFAERPEGSVSTLKIQRTQQEDSAVYLCASSLELNIDNSPLHFGNGTRLTVT.

This rearrangement joins TRBV5-5 to TRBJ2-1; no DNA is available, so the TRBD2 call from TCRdb remains unchecked. This CDR3 is 13 amino acids long. CDR1 SGHKS and CDR2 YYEKEE come from the germline V gene (reference sequence). This chain's CDR3 is CASSWERASRGFF.

The V gene is TRBV12-3 or TRBV12-4, the J gene TRBJ1-5; lacking DNA, the TRBD1 call made by TCRdb goes unchecked. The CDR3 contains 13 residues. The CDR3 loop reads CASRRQGDQPQHF.

CDR3: CASSLGLGQGGSEQYF. The chain is built from TRBV7-2 and TRBJ2-7; TCRdb names TRBD1, which stays unverified in the absence of DNA. Germline CDR1 reads SGHTA; CDR2 reads FQGNSA. The length of the CDR3 is 16 residues.

The chain couples TRBV2 to TRBJ2-3; absent DNA, TCRdb's TRBD2 call cannot be checked. In germline, CDR1 is SNHLY, CDR2 FYNNEI. The CDR3 length is 13 residues. CDR3 amino acids: CASSATRLDTQYF.